This T cell receptor (beta chain) was captured by sequencing in a study of cytomegalovirus exposure and HLA in healthy donors. The study's findings and limits: In vitro testing confirmed a few CMV-associated chains as specific for CMV antigens.

It was with 60 Vbeta and 13 Jbeta primers that the PCR ran. Clones were read by immunoSEQ multiplex PCR, and TCRdb kept only the in-frame ones, dropping some. Of tens of thousands of clones in the sample, roughly 70% were seen once. Losses at the gene ends were 0 bases for V and 2 bases for J; bases not matched to a gene: 6. CDR1 is SGHVS, CDR2 FNYEAQ, per germline. The length of the CDR3 is 17 residues. Details on this clone: What it recognizes is unknown.

V usage is TRBV7-6 and J usage is TRBJ1-3; 8 bases agree with TRBD1. This clonotype was obtained from a man aged 60-69 years in good health and CMV-seropositive. Sequencing was carried out using PBMCs. In DNA, the CDR3 is TGTGCCAGCAGCTTAGCTGTTACAGGGGGACCTGGAAACACCATATATTTT. Its protein is CASSLAVTGGPGNTIYF.